The entry below gives a single T cell receptor (beta chain) sequence along with its context. In the study's own analysis: Estimation of nucleated cell counts relied on the amplification of reference gene primers. The protocol was immunoSEQ multiplex PCR, while the TCRdb copy is restricted to in-frame clones and leaves out a portion. That table is the source of V, J and clone size, and D and trimming were worked out from the DNA. The top ten hold about 7.3% of the sample, which has about 60,000 clones, about 91% seen once. This sample stems from a study of blood T cell repertoires in COVID-19. Study-wide context: T cells, B-cell-depleted T cells, or PBMCs provided the cDNA or gDNA that served as material.

This CDR3 is built from 16 residues. V lost 1 base and J lost 1; bases outside the gene matches: 5. CDR1 SGHAT and CDR2 FQNNGV come from the germline V gene. The J gene is TRBJ2-5, the V gene TRBV11-2; 8 bases are shared with TRBD1. This TCR came from a human donor in a cohort sampled during active COVID-19. The specimen was peripheral blood. DNA for the CDR3: TGTGCCAGCAGCTTAGGGGGGACAGGCCTCCAAGAGACCCAGTACTTC. It is translated as CASSLGGTGLQETQYF.